One and the same sample provided the 24 T cell receptor beta chains below, sequenced in a study of spatial heterogeneity in lung cancer. TCRdb reprocessed the 5' RACE reads via MiXCR and lists one record per CDR3 protein. The table includes 35,000 to 45,000 distinct CDR3 sequences, about 7.9% detected once. This sample's time point: blood at routine non-recurrence follow-up after resection. Material: PBMCs, obtained at follow-up. The receptor source for this set is a male donor with early-stage non-small cell lung cancer.

DNA of the CDR3: TGTGCCAGTAGTATACAAACAGGGTACACCGGGGAGCTGTTTTTT. Amino acids: CASSIQTGYTGELFF. The V and J genes are TRBV19 and TRBJ2-2; TRBD1 might be the D (6 bases). This CDR3 spans 15 amino acids. Trimming removed 2 bases at V and 3 bases at J, with 10 bases between. CDR1 and CDR2 (germline): LNHDA, SQIVND (reference sequence). Based on the CDR3 plus reference TRBV19 and TRBJ2-2, the full variable domain is DGGITQSPKYLFRKEGQNVTLSCEQNLNHDAMYWYRQDPGQGLRLIYYSQIVNDFQKGDIAEGYSVSREKKESFPLTVTSAQKNPTAFYLCASSIQTGYTGELFFGEGSRLTVL.

This clonotype was observed at least ten times. The gene calls are TRBV5-1 and TRBJ1-2; maybe TRBD1 (6 bases). Trimming pared 4 bases from V and 2 bases from J, leaving 18 bases between. Germline values: CDR1 SGHRS, CDR2 YFSETQ. The CDR3 spans 16 residues. The chain's CDR3 is CASSPNTGIANYGYTF. CDR3 DNA: TGCGCCAGCAGCCCAAACACAGGGATCGCGAACTATGGCTACACCTTC.

This clonotype has a count of ten or more. This chain uses TRBV29-1 with TRBJ2-5; no reliable D call. The germline V gene encodes CDR1 SQVTM and CDR2 ANQGSEA. The V end lost 6 bases, the J end lost 3 bases, and 14 bases lay between the germline ends. The CDR3 is 13 residues long. In DNA form, the CDR3 reads TGCAGCGTAGTTGAGCAGCTAGAAGAGACCCAGTACTTC. It is translated as CSVVEQLEETQYF.

This clonotype was recorded many times. CDR3 amino acids: CASSVGSSGGNEQYF. DNA for the CDR3: TGTGCCAGCAGCGTAGGCAGTAGCGGGGGAAACGAGCAGTACTTC. The rearrangement joins TRBV9 to TRBJ2-7, with 9 bases aligning to TRBD2. In germline, CDR1 is SGDLS, CDR2 YYNGEE. The CDR3 is 15 amino acids. Trimming took 0 bases from V and 5 from J; bases not matched to a gene: 6.

The V gene is TRBV28, the J gene TRBJ2-5; D not resolved. Germline V gene lookup returns CDR1 MDHEN and CDR2 SYDVKM. This CDR3 is 14 amino acids long. V lost 5 bases and J 0 bases, leaving 10 bases between the germline ends. The CDR3 loop is CASSPLRDQETQYF. CDR3 nucleotides: TGTGCCAGCAGTCCGTTACGGGACCAAGAGACCCAGTACTTC.

This clonotype is deemed medium-sized. The rearrangement joins TRBV6-5 to TRBJ1-1, with TRBD1 as a possible D gene (6 bases). Germline values: CDR1 MNHEY, CDR2 SVGAGI. V shed 0 bases and J shed 7 bases, with 18 bases lying between them. The CDR3 totals 16 residues. DNA of the CDR3: TGTGCCAGCAGTTACTCTCTGTTGGGGGCGCTGGGTGAAGCTTTCTTT. Protein: CASSYSLLGALGEAFF.

This clonotype was counted ten times or more. This chain connects TRBV5-8 to TRBJ2-1, with 10 bases fitting TRBD2. From germline, CDR1 is SGHTS and CDR2 YDEGEE. The CDR3 spans 16 residues. V gave up 6 bases and J gave up 8 bases; unmatched junction bases: 14. The CDR3 sequence is CASTTGGLAGADEQFF. In nucleotides, the CDR3 is TGTGCCAGCACCACTGGTGGGCTAGCGGGGGCCGATGAGCAGTTCTTC.

This clonotype has only a few counts. The chain recombines TRBV20-1 with TRBJ2-7; D uncertain. The ends were cut back, 3 bases at V and 2 bases at J, with 14 bases in the middle. CDR1 and CDR2 from the germline V gene are DFQATT and SNEGSKA (reference sequence). The CDR3 totals 14 residues. CDR3 region: CSASLANIAYEQYF. CDR3 nucleotides: TGCAGTGCTAGTTTGGCCAACATTGCCTACGAGCAGTACTTC.

This clonotype showed up many times. CDR3 loop: CASSLAGRGGGTQYF. The CDR3 DNA reads TGTGCCAGCAGTTTAGCCGGACGGGGAGGGGGGACCCAGTACTTC. The chain carries TRBV12-3 or TRBV12-4 and TRBJ2-5, with D perhaps matching TRBD2 (7 bases). The length of the CDR3 is 15 residues. The V and J ends lost 0 bases and 7 bases respectively, with 15 bases between them.

At least ten counts were recorded for this clonotype. This sequence joins TRBV4-2 and TRBJ1-5; perhaps TRBD1 as D (6 bases). V was shortened by 0 bases and J by 6 bases, with 12 bases between the two germline ends. The CDR3 is 15 residues long. The V gene's germline CDR1 is LGHNA and CDR2 YNFKEQ. CDR3: CASSQDPGAGQPQHF. Written as DNA, the CDR3 is TGTGCCAGCAGCCAAGACCCGGGGGCAGGTCAGCCCCAGCATTTT.

In this sample, this clonotype turned up many times. The chain has TRBV7-2 and TRBJ2-1; D may match TRBD1 or TRBD2 (5 bases each). CDR1 SGHTA and CDR2 FQGNSA come from the germline V gene. Trimming stripped 4 bases from V and 8 bases from J, with 18 bases between. The CDR3 loop spans 15 amino acids. The CDR3 DNA is TGTGCCAGCAGCTGGCAGGGTACGGGGATGGATGAGCAGTTCTTC. Translated: CASSWQGTGMDEQFF.

This clonotype appeared many times. The chain combines TRBV7-2 with TRBJ2-7; 7 bases align to TRBD1. CDR3 length equals 14 residues. The V gene's germline CDR1 is SGHTA and CDR2 FQGNSA. With V trimmed by 5 bases and J by 6 bases, 10 bases remained unmatched. CDR3 sequence reads: CASSLRYRDSEQYF. In DNA, the CDR3 is TGTGCCAGCAGCCTACGCTACCGGGACAGCGAGCAGTACTTC.

In the case of this clonotype: A much bigger clone sits one base away, suggesting this may be a read error. The V call is TRBV5-1, the J call TRBJ2-2; 10 nucleotides align to TRBD1. CDR1 and CDR2 from the germline V gene are SGHRS and YFSETQ. The CDR3 contains 17 residues. The DNA for the CDR3 is TGCGCCAGCAGCCCCAGGACAGGGGGGTTGGACACCAGGGAGCTGTTTTTT. Its translation is CASSPRTGGLDTRELFF.

This clonotype was counted between two and nine times. The chain uses TRBV5-6 and TRBJ1-1, with a possible D match to TRBD1 (6 bases). CDR1 and CDR2 from the germline V gene are SGHDT and YYEEEE. This CDR3 has 13 residues. The V and J ends lost 8 bases and 4 bases respectively, with 15 bases between them. CDR3: CASTNWGPTEAFF. The CDR3 nucleotides read TGTGCCAGTACAAATTGGGGGCCCACTGAAGCTTTCTTT.

This clonotype was recorded at least ten times. This chain uses TRBV10-3 with TRBJ2-3; 7 bases align to TRBD2. Germline trimming cut 7 bases from V and 4 bases from J; bases unmatched to any gene: 2. The germline CDR1 and CDR2 sequences are ENHRY and SYGVKD. The CDR3 has 12 residues. CDR3 residues: CAITGGSDTQYF. In DNA, the CDR3 is TGTGCCATCACCGGGGGGTCAGATACGCAGTATTTT.

This clonotype was detected many times. The chain links TRBV5-1 to TRBJ1-1; D is unclear. The CDR3 sequence is 13 residues long. Germline V lookup: CDR1 SGHRS, CDR2 YFSETQ. Trimming took 0 bases from V and 9 from J, leaving 12 bases between them. Here the CDR3 DNA reads TGCGCCAGCAGCTTGGCCGGGAAGAGTAAAGCTTTCTTT. Amino acid sequence: CASSLAGKSKAFF.

In this sample, this clonotype turned up many times. The V and J genes are TRBV19 and TRBJ1-1, with D unresolved. Per germline, CDR1 LNHDA and CDR2 SQIVND (reference sequence). The V gene lost 3 bases and the J gene lost 3 bases, with 8 bases spanning the gap. The CDR3 is made up of 13 amino acids. This CDR3 is CASSMTEYTEAFF. Written as DNA, the CDR3 is TGTGCCAGTAGTATGACGGAATACACTGAAGCTTTCTTT.

Many counts were recorded for this clonotype. The V call is TRBV25-1, the J call TRBJ1-1; no definite D call. The CDR3 is 14 amino acids. The V gene's germline CDR1 is MGHDK and CDR2 SYGVNS. Trimming pared 1 base from V and 5 bases from J, leaving 11 bases between. The CDR3 sequence is CASSEFGEGTEAFF. The CDR3 region has the DNA TGTGCCAGCAGTGAATTCGGGGAGGGAACTGAAGCTTTCTTT. Based on the CDR3 plus reference TRBV25-1 and TRBJ1-1, the full variable domain is EADIYQTPRYLVIGTGKKITLECSQTMGHDKMYWYQQDPGMELHLIHYSYGVNSTEKGDLSSESTVSRIRTEHFPLTLESARPSHTSQYLCASSEFGEGTEAFFGQGTRLTVV.

Ten or more counts support this clonotype. The chain has TRBV29-1 and TRBJ1-1, with 7 bases identical to TRBD1. V gave up 3 bases and J gave up 6 bases; unmatched junction bases: 4. The CDR3 extends over 12 amino acids. Germline V gene lookup returns CDR1 SQVTM and CDR2 ANQGSEA. CDR3 loop: CSVEWGTAEAFF. CDR3 DNA: TGCAGCGTTGAGTGGGGGACAGCTGAAGCTTTCTTT.

This clonotype is medium-sized by share. V and J are TRBV7-2 and TRBJ2-3, with D possibly matching TRBD2 (6 bases). V shed 5 bases and J shed 2 bases, with 14 bases lying between them. CDR3 length: 15 residues. Germline CDR1 and CDR2: SGHTA and FQGNSA. The CDR3: CASSPQGLNTDTQYF. CDR3 DNA sequence: TGTGCCAGCAGCCCCCAGGGACTCAACACAGATACGCAGTATTTT.

The chain employs TRBV6-5 and TRBJ1-6; D not resolved. Trimming cost V 0 bases and J 8 bases, with 14 bases left between them. The CDR3 is made up of 16 amino acids. Germline-derived CDR1 and CDR2 are MNHEY and SVGAGI. Here the CDR3 reads CASSYSYQMPYSPLHF. The CDR3 DNA reads TGTGCCAGCAGTTACTCCTATCAGATGCCTTATTCACCCCTCCACTTT.

This clonotype was found many times. The chain has TRBV5-1 and TRBJ1-3, with D hard to call. Germline V CDR1 and CDR2: SGHRS, YFSETQ. This CDR3 contains 14 residues. V was pared by 3 bases and J by 1 base, with 8 bases between. DNA for the CDR3: TGCGCCAGCAGCTCGACGGAGTCTGGAAACACCATATATTTT. Amino acids: CASSSTESGNTIYF.

This clonotype was counted many times. This rearrangement joins TRBV7-6 to TRBJ2-7, with 9 bases lining up with TRBD1. CDR1 and CDR2 from the germline V gene are SGHVS and FNYEAQ. The J segment lost 6 bases and the V segment lost 3 bases, leaving 3 bases of the junction unmatched. The CDR3 consists of 13 residues. The CDR3 DNA follows: TGTGCCAGCAGCTTCCAGGACAGGGGCGAGCAGTACTTC. It specifies CASSFQDRGEQYF.

This clonotype occurred many times. The chain joins TRBV6-5 to TRBJ2-5; no clear D gene. There are 17 residues in the CDR3. CDR1 and CDR2 (germline): MNHEY, SVGAGI. Trimming cost V 0 bases and J 1 base, with 15 bases left between them. DNA for the CDR3: TGTGCCAGCAGTTACTCGAGGTCCGGCTACTCCCAAGAGACCCAGTACTTC. It translates to CASSYSRSGYSQETQYF.